Reported below is one T cell receptor (beta chain). Losses at the gene ends were 7 bases for V and 4 bases for J; bases not matched to a gene: 11. Germline CDR1 is MNHNY and CDR2 is SVGAGI (reference sequence). CDR3 length: 15 amino acids. 13 Jbeta primers and 60 Vbeta primers were used for the PCR. This table comes from immunoSEQ multiplex PCR, and its TCRdb copy is limited to in-frame clones, with some not included. This sample yields about 120,000 clones, of which approximately 81% are seen a single time; 4% to 5.5% belongs to the top ten. This sample was taken from a study of cytomegalovirus exposure and HLA in healthy donors.

This TCR was sampled from a man aged 25 to 45 in good health and CMV-seropositive. Sequencing was performed on PBMCs. The rearrangement joins TRBV6-6 to TRBJ2-3, with TRBD2 matching 7 bases. The CDR3: CASIYGGTRADTQYF. As DNA, the CDR3 is TGTGCCAGCATCTACGGGGGGACCCGCGCAGATACGCAGTATTTT.